This TCR beta chain was profiled in a study of shared T cell receptors in the human thymus (dated by TCRdb to the early 2020s). Study-level background: The study examined how self-reactive, shared T-cell receptor alpha chains are generated in the human thymus.

The CDR3 holds 13 amino acids from the cysteine to the phenylalanine. This entry keeps only the CDR3 DNA: 39 bases, framed from base 1. Reading the germline V gene gives CDR1 SGHVT and CDR2 SQSDAQ. V sheds 7 bases and J sheds 6 bases, leaving 16 bases between their ends. Libraries were prepared through the immunoSEQ multiplex PCR assay. As stored in TCRdb, this immuneACCESS dataset retains in-frame rearrangements with V and J assigned. A fraction of the clones does not appear; measured against another copy, unresolved V genes explain less than half of the discrepancy, and the remainder lacks a known reason. The sample contains about 660,000 clones, 88% of them found a single time. The ten largest clones take up approximately 0.01% of the sample. Notes on this clone: Its antigen is unknown. Qualities for individual bases were not recorded, and no much larger clone is one base off.

The same data also contributed to another study, on human thymus T cells. Drawing on the second study: In Finland, the donors were immunologically healthy infants who were having open corrective cardiac surgery for congenital heart defects. Thymus tissue was obtained as surgical resects removed during corrective cardiac surgery. Both the thymic and the peripheral blood repertoires appeared to show biased V and J gene segment usage. Highly overlapping thymic TCR repertoires among unrelated individuals were reported in the related research. The study described the TCR alpha and beta repertoires in about 8 infant thymus samples and a few matching peripheral blood samples. Donor ages ranging from roughly 6 to 244 days were recorded, and about six male and a couple of female infants were included in the cohort. Thymocytes were freed from the tissue by mechanical means and kept at -70 degrees C as pellets of roughly 8.5-31 million cells. A QIAsymphony instrument was used to extract genomic DNA from the frozen cell pellets. Using the immunoSEQ multiplex PCR assay, the TCRB and TCRAD loci were amplified from a standardized quantity of quality-controlled genomic DNA. The amplicons spanned the V(D)J region and were long enough to cover the CDR3 and allow V and J genes to be identified. Amplicon sequencing was performed on an Illumina platform through the commercial immunoSEQ service. Corrections for primer bias and sequencing errors followed previously described methods, while TCRAD and TCRB definitions were based on the IMGT database. immunoSEQ Analyzer 3.0 and VDJTools were used for repertoire analysis, which covered basic statistics, V/J segment usage, diversity estimates, rarefaction and pairwise overlap. Diversity was estimated using the Chao1, ChaoE, Efron-Thisted, Shannon and inverse Simpson indices, and was also estimated on datasets down-sampled to the size of the smallest sample. For repertoire overlap, CDR3 nucleotide sequence, V gene and J gene had to match strictly, and clustering was done by Jaccard-based multidimensional scaling. On average, roughly 890,000 unique TCRB clonotypes were obtained from thymus samples, compared with roughly 84,000 from blood samples.

The TCR was taken from a boy younger than two with a congenital heart defect. Donor details come from another sample of the same person, matched by shared clones. The chain uses TRBV7-4 and TRBJ2-7; a tentative D match to TRBD2 spans 6 bases. The material sequenced was thymocytes. The nucleotide sequence reads as follows: TGTGCCAGCATCGGGACTTCTTCGGGCGAGCAGTACTTC. Translated, it gives CASIGTSSGEQYF.